The entry below describes one T cell receptor beta chain. Looked up from germline, CDR1 is SGHVS and CDR2 is FQNEAQ. V lost 5 bases and J lost 5; bases outside the gene matches: 3. This CDR3 has 13 amino acids. This specimen comes from a study of blood T cell repertoires in COVID-19. How the authors handled the data: Cell counts per sample came from amplifying reference gene primers. Assay: immunoSEQ multiplex PCR; the TCRdb copy retains only in-frame clones and omits some. V and J calls plus clone size are reproduced from that table; the DNA served to infer D and trimming. The sample carries around 340,000 clones, around 88% recorded once. Seattle enrolled patients during active infection and tracked them longitudinally.

V gene TRBV7-8 combines with J gene TRBJ2-7; 10 positions match TRBD2. The sequenced sample consisted of peripheral blood. The sequence derives from a woman aged 60-75 years with COVID-19, enrolled during active disease. CDR3 in DNA: TGTGCCAGCAGCCCAGGGACTAGCGACGAGCAGTACTTC. It translates to CASSPGTSDEQYF.